This is a list of T cell receptor beta chains from one sample in a study of CD8+CD57+ T cells in acquired aplastic anemia. TCRdb recomputed calls from the reads with MiXCR, one row per CDR3 protein. The sample carries some 200,000 distinct CDR3 sequences, less than 60% recorded once. Sequenced input: sorted CD4+, CD8+, or CD8+CD57+ T cells (not recorded which) from PBMCs. The receptors were sampled from a human donor with aplastic anemia. Both conserved end residues are part of each CDR3. A D gene is named only where the DNA matches it firmly. The size field is filled for only some rows; it gives once, few, many or a size class.

j_gene: TRBJ2-4
v_gene: TRBV20-1
abundance: many
d_gene: TRBD2
CDR3nt: TGCAGTGCTCCCACAGGGACTAGCGGGGCCAAAAACATTCAGTACTTC
CDR3aa: CSAPTGTSGAKNIQYF

j_gene: TRBJ1-2
v_gene: TRBV7-2
abundance: many
d_gene: TRBD1
CDR3nt: TGTGCCAGCAGCCGTCCGACAGGGAGGGACTATGGCTACACCTTC
CDR3aa: CASSRPTGRDYGYTF

j_gene: TRBJ2-7
v_gene: TRBV7-6
abundance: .
d_gene: TRBD2
CDR3nt: TGTGCCAGCAGTCGCGGGGGGGGTCACTACGAGCAGTACTTC
CDR3aa: CASSRGGGHYEQYF

j_gene: TRBJ1-1
v_gene: TRBV7-2
abundance: .
d_gene: TRBD1
CDR3nt: TGTGCCAGCAGCCGGGACAGAGGGGTGAACACTGAAGCTTTCTTT
CDR3aa: CASSRDRGVNTEAFF

j_gene: TRBJ2-7
v_gene: TRBV3-1
abundance: many
d_gene: .
CDR3nt: TGTGCCAGCAAGCCCAGACTCGGCTACGAGCAGTACTTC
CDR3aa: CASKPRLGYEQYF

j_gene: TRBJ1-1
v_gene: TRBV10-3
abundance: .
d_gene: .
CDR3nt: TGTGCCATCAGGGCGGAGGGCACTGAAGCTTTCTTT
CDR3aa: CAIRAEGTEAFF

j_gene: TRBJ2-3
v_gene: TRBV10-3
abundance: .
d_gene: .
CDR3nt: TGTGCCATCAAGGGCGGGGAGTCAGATACGCAGTATTTT
CDR3aa: CAIKGGESDTQYF

j_gene: TRBJ1-5
v_gene: TRBV7-2
abundance: few
d_gene: .
CDR3nt: TGTGCCAGCAGCTTAGCGGACGATTATCAGCCCCAGCATTTT
CDR3aa: CASSLADDYQPQHF

j_gene: TRBJ2-4
v_gene: TRBV9
abundance: many
d_gene: TRBD1
CDR3nt: TGTGCCAGCAGCTCCTACAGGGGGAACATTCAGTACTTC
CDR3aa: CASSSYRGNIQYF

j_gene: TRBJ2-1
v_gene: TRBV24-1
abundance: .
d_gene: .
CDR3nt: TGTGCCACCAGCTCAGGTCAGGGGCTAGGCAATGAGCAGTTCTTC
CDR3aa: CATSSGQGLGNEQFF

j_gene: TRBJ1-1
v_gene: TRBV7-9
abundance: once
d_gene: TRBD1
CDR3nt: TGTGCCAGCAGCCCCGTTGGAGGGGGCCGAGCTTTCTTT
CDR3aa: CASSPVGGGRAFF

j_gene: TRBJ1-1
v_gene: TRBV7-6
abundance: .
d_gene: .
CDR3nt: TGTGCCAGCAGCTCCTTACATCAGGGTACTGAAGCTTTCTTT
CDR3aa: CASSSLHQGTEAFF

j_gene: TRBJ1-4
v_gene: TRBV12-3/TRBV12-4
abundance: few
d_gene: .
CDR3nt: TGTGCCAGCAGAGAGGGGCAGAAAAATGAAAAACTGTTTTTT
CDR3aa: CASREGQKNEKLFF

j_gene: TRBJ1-5
v_gene: TRBV20-1
abundance: .
d_gene: .
CDR3nt: TGCAGTGCCCATGATCAGCCCCAGCATTTT
CDR3aa: CSAHDQPQHF

j_gene: TRBJ1-1
v_gene: TRBV4-1
abundance: .
d_gene: TRBD1
CDR3nt: TGCGCCAGCAGCCGCTGGGCTGGGACAGATAAGAACACTGAAGCTTTCTTT
CDR3aa: CASSRWAGTDKNTEAFF

j_gene: TRBJ2-7
v_gene: TRBV5-6
abundance: many
d_gene: TRBD1
CDR3nt: TGTGCCAGCAGCTCGACAGGGATTTACGAGCAGTACTTC
CDR3aa: CASSSTGIYEQYF

j_gene: TRBJ2-3
v_gene: TRBV29-1
abundance: many
d_gene: TRBD1
CDR3nt: TGCAGCGTCACCCGGACAGGGAGCACAGATACGCAGTATTTT
CDR3aa: CSVTRTGSTDTQYF

j_gene: TRBJ1-5
v_gene: TRBV10-3
abundance: .
d_gene: .
CDR3nt: TGTGCCATCAGTGAGGTTGCGGACCTCAGAGAGACCCAGCATTTT
CDR3aa: CAISEVADLRETQHF

j_gene: TRBJ2-5
v_gene: TRBV20-1
abundance: .
d_gene: TRBD2
CDR3nt: TGCAGTGCTAGAGATAGGACTAGCGGGGACTCAGAGACCCAGTACTTC
CDR3aa: CSARDRTSGDSETQYF

j_gene: TRBJ1-6
v_gene: TRBV7-6
abundance: .
d_gene: .
CDR3nt: TGTGCCAGCAGCTTATACCCGTACAATTCACCCCTCCACTTT
CDR3aa: CASSLYPYNSPLHF

j_gene: TRBJ1-5
v_gene: TRBV7-9
abundance: many
d_gene: TRBD1
CDR3nt: TGTGCCAGCAGCTTAGCTTCCGGGGACAGCGATCAGCCCCAGCATTTT
CDR3aa: CASSLASGDSDQPQHF

j_gene: TRBJ2-2
v_gene: TRBV5-1
abundance: many
d_gene: .
CDR3nt: TGCGCCAGCAGCCCACCCTTGAGCACCGGGGAGCTGTTTTTT
CDR3aa: CASSPPLSTGELFF

j_gene: TRBJ2-1
v_gene: TRBV9
abundance: .
d_gene: .
CDR3nt: TGTGCCAGCAGTTCCACCCAGCGAGATGAGCAGTTCTTC
CDR3aa: CASSSTQRDEQFF

j_gene: TRBJ1-2
v_gene: TRBV9
abundance: many
d_gene: .
CDR3nt: TGTGCCAGCAGCGCGGGACACCTGGAGTATGGCTACACCTTC
CDR3aa: CASSAGHLEYGYTF

j_gene: TRBJ1-2
v_gene: TRBV25-1
abundance: .
d_gene: .
CDR3nt: TGTGCCAGCCGCGACAGCCTCTATGGCTACACCTTC
CDR3aa: CASRDSLYGYTF

j_gene: TRBJ1-6
v_gene: TRBV10-2
abundance: .
d_gene: .
CDR3nt: TGCGCCAGCAGACGGACCAATAATTCACCCCTCCACTTT
CDR3aa: CASRRTNNSPLHF

j_gene: TRBJ2-3
v_gene: TRBV2
abundance: many
d_gene: .
CDR3nt: TGTGCCAGCAGTCAACCCGCTACAGGGTACTCGAACACAGATACGCAGTATTTT
CDR3aa: CASSQPATGYSNTDTQYF

j_gene: TRBJ1-2
v_gene: TRBV7-8
abundance: .
d_gene: TRBD1
CDR3nt: TGTGCCAGCAGCTTAGCGCCGGGACAGAACTATGGCTACACCTTC
CDR3aa: CASSLAPGQNYGYTF

j_gene: TRBJ1-6
v_gene: TRBV7-2
abundance: .
d_gene: .
CDR3nt: TGCGCCAGCAGCTCAGGGCATCATAATTCACCCCTCCACTTT
CDR3aa: CASSSGHHNSPLHF

j_gene: TRBJ2-5
v_gene: TRBV11-2
abundance: once
d_gene: .
CDR3nt: TGTGCCAGCAGCCCCCTTGAGCGGACCCAGTACTTC
CDR3aa: CASSPLERTQYF

j_gene: TRBJ2-5
v_gene: TRBV19
abundance: many
d_gene: .
CDR3nt: TGTGCCAGTAGTCTTCAGTTAGGGGAAGAGACCCAGTACTTC
CDR3aa: CASSLQLGEETQYF

j_gene: TRBJ2-1
v_gene: TRBV24-1
abundance: .
d_gene: TRBD2
CDR3nt: TGTGCCACCAGTGTAGCGGGAGGGCGAGATGAGCAGTTCTTC
CDR3aa: CATSVAGGRDEQFF

j_gene: TRBJ1-2
v_gene: TRBV5-8
abundance: many
d_gene: .
CDR3nt: TGTGCCAGCACCCAATGGACAGACAACTATGGCTACACCTTC
CDR3aa: CASTQWTDNYGYTF

j_gene: TRBJ2-7
v_gene: TRBV10-1
abundance: .
d_gene: .
CDR3nt: TGCGCCAGCATTCTCCCCGAGGGTACATACGAGCAGTACTTC
CDR3aa: CASILPEGTYEQYF

j_gene: TRBJ1-6
v_gene: TRBV20-1
abundance: .
d_gene: TRBD1
CDR3nt: TGCAGTGCTAGGGGCCCCGGGACAGGGCTTGGGGGCTATAATTCACCCCTCCACTTT
CDR3aa: CSARGPGTGLGGYNSPLHF

j_gene: TRBJ1-2
v_gene: TRBV20-1
abundance: few
d_gene: .
CDR3nt: TGCAGTGCTAGAGGAGGGGCGGATGGCTACACCTTC
CDR3aa: CSARGGADGYTF

j_gene: TRBJ2-7
v_gene: TRBV4-1
abundance: many
d_gene: .
CDR3nt: TGCGCCAGCAGCCAAGGCCTGGGGGGAACACCTTACGAGCAGTACTTC
CDR3aa: CASSQGLGGTPYEQYF